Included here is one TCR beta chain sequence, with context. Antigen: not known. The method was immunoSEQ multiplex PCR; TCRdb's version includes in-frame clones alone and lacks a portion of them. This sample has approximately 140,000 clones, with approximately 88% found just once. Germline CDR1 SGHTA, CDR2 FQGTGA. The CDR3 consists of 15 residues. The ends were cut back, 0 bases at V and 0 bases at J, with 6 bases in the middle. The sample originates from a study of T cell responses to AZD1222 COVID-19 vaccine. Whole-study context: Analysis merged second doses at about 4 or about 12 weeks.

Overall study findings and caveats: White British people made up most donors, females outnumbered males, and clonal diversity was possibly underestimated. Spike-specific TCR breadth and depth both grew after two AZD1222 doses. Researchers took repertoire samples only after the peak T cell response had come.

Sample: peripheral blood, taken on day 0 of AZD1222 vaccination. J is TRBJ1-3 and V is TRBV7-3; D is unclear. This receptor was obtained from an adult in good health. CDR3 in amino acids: CASSLTGHSGNTIYF. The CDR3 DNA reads TGTGCCAGCAGCTTAACCGGCCACTCTGGAAACACCATATATTTT.